This passage covers 20 T cell receptor beta chains from one sample sequenced in a study of T cell changes during pregnancy in multiple sclerosis. Libraries were prepared by immunoSEQ multiplex PCR; TCRdb keeps only in-frame clonotypes and omits some of them. The sample has tens of thousands of clones; 92% are singletons. The sample was CD4+ T cells from peripheral blood mononuclear cells, taken in the second trimester of pregnancy. These receptors came from a female donor with multiple sclerosis, enrolled in a pregnancy study.

The chain joins TRBV11-2 to TRBJ1-1; D unresolved. This CDR3 has 14 amino acids. Germline CDR1 and CDR2: SGHAT and FQNNGV. The germline V and J ends were trimmed by 5 bases and 1 base, with 11 bases remaining between them. The DNA of the CDR3 is TGTGCCAGCAGCAGACAACGGGGGAACACTGAAGCTTTCTTT. It encodes CASSRQRGNTEAFF.

In this sample, this clone turned up once. In DNA, the CDR3 is TGTGCCAGCAGCTCCCTACAGGGAGGGAGCAATCAGCCCCAGCATTTT. Encoded protein: CASSSLQGGSNQPQHF. The V and J genes are TRBV5-6 and TRBJ1-5; TRBD1 might be the D (6 bases). This CDR3 is 16 amino acids long. Deletions cut 3 bases from V and 1 base from J, with 14 bases between. The V gene's germline CDR1 is SGHDT and CDR2 YYEEEE.

The chain links TRBV5-1 to TRBJ1-5; 8 bases are a match to TRBD1. Germline CDR1 and CDR2: SGHRS and YFSETQ. The V gene end was trimmed by 0 bases and the J gene end by 4 bases; junction bases not matched to a gene: 0. The CDR3 is made up of 14 amino acids. The CDR3 DNA sequence: TGCGCCAGCAGCTTGGGGACAGGGAATCAGCCCCAGCATTTT. Residues: CASSLGTGNQPQHF.

The genes are TRBV28 and TRBJ1-4; D may be TRBD1 (5 bases). The CDR3 contains 15 residues. Germline V gene lookup returns CDR1 MDHEN and CDR2 SYDVKM. V was clipped by 7 bases and J by 0 bases, with 12 bases between them. CDR3 amino acids: CASTRGDSTNEKLFF. For the CDR3, the DNA is TGTGCCAGCACCCGGGGGGATTCAACTAATGAAAAACTGTTTTTT.

The V call is TRBV7-9, the J call TRBJ1-2; no clear D gene. The CDR3 contains 12 residues. Germline CDR1 is SEHNR and CDR2 is FQNEAQ (reference sequence). The ends were cut back, 5 bases at V and 0 bases at J, with 4 bases in the middle. CDR3 loop: CASSAANYGYTF. The CDR3 DNA reads as TGTGCCAGCAGCGCAGCTAACTATGGCTACACCTTC.

This clone was seen only once. The rearrangement uses TRBV19 and TRBJ2-1, with 9 bases aligning to TRBD1. Trimming at V came to 10 bases and at J to 3 bases, leaving 10 bases not matched to a gene. The CDR3 runs to 15 residues. CDR1 is LNHDA, CDR2 SQIVND, per germline (reference sequence). The DNA for the CDR3 is TGTGCCACCAAGAAGGGACAGGGAAGCTACAATGAGCAGTTCTTC. Its protein is CATKKGQGSYNEQFF.

This clone was recorded only once. The genes are TRBV6-1 and TRBJ2-1; no clear D. The CDR3 has 12 residues. Germline V gene sequence: CDR1 MNHNS, CDR2 SASEGT. Trimming took off 6 bases at V and 7 bases at J, with 10 bases between the two ends. CDR3 DNA sequence: TGTGCCAGCAGCCCCGTCGGGAATGAGCAGTTCTTC. Translating it yields CASSPVGNEQFF.

The chain employs TRBV19 and TRBJ2-1; 8 nucleotides align to TRBD2. Germline values: CDR1 LNHDA, CDR2 SQIVND (reference sequence). The CDR3 has 17 residues. V dropped 3 bases and J dropped 1; count of bases not matched to a gene: 8. The CDR3 coding sequence is TGTGCCAGTAGTATGCGGGGGGCGGGAGAATCCTACAATGAGCAGTTCTTC. Translated: CASSMRGAGESYNEQFF.

This clone was detected only a few times. This sequence joins TRBV28 and TRBJ1-4; possibly TRBD1 for D (5 bases). Germline CDR1 is MDHEN and CDR2 is SYDVKM. The CDR3 totals 14 residues. Trimming pared 6 bases from V and 6 bases from J, leaving 14 bases between. The CDR3 loop reads CASRSTGGDEKLFF. The CDR3 nucleotides are TGTGCCAGCAGGTCTACCGGGGGGGATGAAAAACTGTTTTTT.

The chain has TRBV19 and TRBJ2-7; 10 bases line up with TRBD2. The V gene end was trimmed by 9 bases and the J gene end by 3 bases; junction bases not matched to a gene: 8. This CDR3 contains 14 residues. The germline gives CDR1 LNHDA, CDR2 SQIVND (reference sequence). The CDR3 DNA reads TGTGCCAGCGCCAAACTAGCGGGGAGCTACGAGCAGTACTTC. Residues: CASAKLAGSYEQYF.

This clone was counted a few times. V gene TRBV11-2 combines with J gene TRBJ1-1; 7 positions match TRBD1. V was clipped by 5 bases and J by 1 base; unmatched bases: 4. CDR3 size: 14 residues. Germline lookup yields CDR1 SGHAT and CDR2 FQNNGV. CDR3 coding DNA: TGTGCCAGCAGCCCCGGGACAGCGAACACTGAAGCTTTCTTT. Its translation: CASSPGTANTEAFF.

The chain joins TRBV7-2 to TRBJ2-5; 10 bases map to TRBD2. The V gene end was trimmed by 5 bases and the J gene end by 3 bases; junction bases not matched to a gene: 6. In germline, CDR1 is SGHTA, CDR2 FQGNSA. This CDR3 has 15 amino acids. The CDR3 sequence: CASSTAGGREETQYF. For the CDR3, the DNA is TGTGCCAGCAGCACAGCGGGGGGGCGAGAAGAGACCCAGTACTTC.

V usage is TRBV21-1 and J usage is TRBJ2-7; TRBD2, the table's D call, was not compared with the DNA. TRBV21-1 is a known pseudogene. CDR3 length: 17 amino acids. The CDR3 DNA sequence: TGTGCCAGCAGCAAAAAAGGGTATCTGGGAGGGGCCTACGAGCAGTACTTC. Translation: CASSKKGYLGGAYEQYF.

V usage is TRBV30 and J usage is TRBJ2-5; D not resolved. The J call may not be correct, given that the DNA end is closer to TRBJ2-7. The CDR3 covers 12 residues. The germline V gene encodes CDR1 GTSNPN and CDR2 SVGIG (reference sequence). This CDR3 reads CAWSPSWGEQYF. The DNA of the CDR3 is TGTGCCTGGAGTCCTAGTTGGGGCGAGCAGTACTTC.

The genes are TRBV5-6 and TRBJ2-2, with TRBD1 matching 8 bases. This CDR3 has 16 amino acids. CDR1 is SGHDT, CDR2 YYEEEE, per germline. The V and J ends lost 2 bases and 1 base, in that order; junction bases with no gene match: 4. The CDR3 here is CASSFRTGGNTGELFF. The CDR3 DNA reads as TGTGCCAGCAGCTTCCGAACAGGGGGGAACACCGGGGAGCTGTTTTTT.

The rearrangement links TRBV2 to TRBJ2-7; D is uncertain. The germline V and J ends were trimmed by 6 bases and 6 bases, with 12 bases remaining between them. This CDR3 has 12 residues. Germline V CDR1 and CDR2: SNHLY, FYNNEI. CDR3 nucleotide sequence: TGTGCCAGCAGCGACCAGGTGTTCGAGCAGTACTTC. Its protein product is CASSDQVFEQYF.

This chain joins TRBV5-4 and TRBJ2-1; D is possibly TRBD1 (6 bases). The CDR3 runs to 11 residues. From germline, CDR1 is SGHNT and CDR2 YYREEE (reference sequence). Trimming cost V 4 bases and J 9 bases, with 8 bases left between them. The CDR3 region has the DNA TGTGCCAGCAGCCACAGGGTTGAGCAGTTCTTC. Amino acids: CASSHRVEQFF.

The V and J genes are TRBV11-2 and TRBJ1-2; a weak D match, TRBD1 (6 bases). The germline V gene has CDR1 SGHAT and CDR2 FQNNGV. V shed 4 bases and J shed 5 bases, with 17 bases lying between them. The CDR3 spans 15 residues. The CDR3 coding sequence is TGTGCCAGCAGCTGGAGGGGGGGGCGAGGGTATGGCTACACCTTC. Translating it yields CASSWRGGRGYGYTF.

The chain carries TRBV6-6 and TRBJ2-7; 9 nucleotides line up with TRBD1. V shed 2 bases and J 6 bases; nucleotides not matched to a gene: 5. CDR1 MNHNY and CDR2 SVGAGI come from the germline V gene (reference sequence). This CDR3 has 14 amino acids. CDR3 nucleotide sequence: TGTGCCAGCAGTTACGGGACAGGGCCTCTCGAGCAGTACTTC. This sequence encodes CASSYGTGPLEQYF.

The chain links TRBV29-1 to TRBJ2-3; possible D gene TRBD2, 5 bases. CDR3 length: 15 residues. V was shortened by 8 bases and J by 4 bases, with 22 bases between the two germline ends. Germline V lookup: CDR1 SQVTM, CDR2 ANQGSEA. The DNA of the CDR3 is TGCAGCATCCACGGACCGGGGATGATCGCAGATACGCAGTATTTT. The encoded protein is CSIHGPGMIADTQYF.